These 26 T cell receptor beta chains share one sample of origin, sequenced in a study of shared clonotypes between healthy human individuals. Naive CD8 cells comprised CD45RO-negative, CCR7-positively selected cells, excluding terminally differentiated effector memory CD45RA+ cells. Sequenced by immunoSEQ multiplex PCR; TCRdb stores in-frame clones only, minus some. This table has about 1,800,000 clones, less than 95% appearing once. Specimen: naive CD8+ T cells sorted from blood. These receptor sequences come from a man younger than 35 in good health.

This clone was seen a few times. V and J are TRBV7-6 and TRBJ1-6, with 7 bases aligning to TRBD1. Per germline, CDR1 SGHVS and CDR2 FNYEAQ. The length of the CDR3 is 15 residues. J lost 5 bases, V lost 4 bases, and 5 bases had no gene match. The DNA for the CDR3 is TGTGCCAGCAGCTACGGGACAGTCGATAATTCACCCCTCCACTTT. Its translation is CASSYGTVDNSPLHF.

CDR3 sequence: CASSLLGVRVDTQYF. The CDR3 DNA sequence: TGCGCCAGCAGCCTTTTGGGGGTTCGGGTCGATACGCAGTATTTT. The J gene is TRBJ2-3, the V gene TRBV4-1; TRBD1 or TRBD2 may be the D gene (5 bases each). Germline loops: CDR1 MGHRA, CDR2 YSYEKL. Trimming removed 4 bases at V and 6 bases at J, with 17 bases between. The CDR3 is 15 residues long.

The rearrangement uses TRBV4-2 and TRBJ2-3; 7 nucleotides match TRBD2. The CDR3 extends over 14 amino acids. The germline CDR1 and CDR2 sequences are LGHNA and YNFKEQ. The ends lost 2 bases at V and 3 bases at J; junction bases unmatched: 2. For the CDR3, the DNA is TGTGCCAGCAGCCAAAGCGGGGAGACAGATACGCAGTATTTT. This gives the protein CASSQSGETDTQYF.

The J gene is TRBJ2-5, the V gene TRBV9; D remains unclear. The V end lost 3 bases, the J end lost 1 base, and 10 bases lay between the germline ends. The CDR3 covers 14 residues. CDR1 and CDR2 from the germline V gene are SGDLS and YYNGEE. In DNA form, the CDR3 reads TGTGCCAGCAGCGGGCAGGCAGGCCAAGAGACCCAGTACTTC. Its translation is CASSGQAGQETQYF.

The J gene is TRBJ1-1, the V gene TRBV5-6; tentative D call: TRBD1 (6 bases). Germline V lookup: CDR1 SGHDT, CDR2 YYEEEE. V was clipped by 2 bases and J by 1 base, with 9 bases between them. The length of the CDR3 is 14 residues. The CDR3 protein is CASSFEGGNTEAFF. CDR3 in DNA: TGTGCCAGCAGCTTTGAGGGGGGGAACACTGAAGCTTTCTTT.

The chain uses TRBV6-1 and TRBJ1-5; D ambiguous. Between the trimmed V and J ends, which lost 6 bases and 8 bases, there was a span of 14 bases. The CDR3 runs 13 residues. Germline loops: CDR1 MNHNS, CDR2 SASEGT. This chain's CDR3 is CASRDPWVEPQHF. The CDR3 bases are TGTGCCAGCAGGGACCCTTGGGTAGAGCCCCAGCATTTT.

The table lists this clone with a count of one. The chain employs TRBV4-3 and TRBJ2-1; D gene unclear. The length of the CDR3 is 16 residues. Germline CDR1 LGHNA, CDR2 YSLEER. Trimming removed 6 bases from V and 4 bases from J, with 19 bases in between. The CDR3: CASSPRVLAAYNEQFF. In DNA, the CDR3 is TGCGCCAGCAGTCCCCGGGTACTGGCAGCATACAATGAGCAGTTCTTC.

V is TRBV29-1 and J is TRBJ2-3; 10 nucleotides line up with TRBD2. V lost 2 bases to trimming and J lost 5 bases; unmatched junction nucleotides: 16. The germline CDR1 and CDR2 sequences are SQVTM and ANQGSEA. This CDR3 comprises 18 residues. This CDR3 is CSVEWRVVASGSIDTQYF. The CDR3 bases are TGCAGCGTTGAATGGCGGGTGGTGGCTAGCGGGAGTATAGATACGCAGTATTTT.

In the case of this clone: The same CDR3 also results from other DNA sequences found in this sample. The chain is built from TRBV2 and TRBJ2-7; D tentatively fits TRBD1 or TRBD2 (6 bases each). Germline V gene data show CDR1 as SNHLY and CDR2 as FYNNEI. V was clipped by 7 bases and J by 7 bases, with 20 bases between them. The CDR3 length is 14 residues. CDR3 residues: CASNARGEKEEQYF. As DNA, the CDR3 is TGTGCCAGCAACGCGAGGGGGGAGAAGGAAGAGCAGTACTTC.

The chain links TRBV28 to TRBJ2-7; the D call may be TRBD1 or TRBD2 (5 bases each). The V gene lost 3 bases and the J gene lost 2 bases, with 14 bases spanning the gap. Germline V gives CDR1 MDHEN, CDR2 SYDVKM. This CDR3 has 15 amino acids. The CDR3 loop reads CASSFMGDGAYEQYF. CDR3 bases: TGTGCCAGCAGTTTTATGGGGGACGGAGCCTACGAGCAGTACTTC.

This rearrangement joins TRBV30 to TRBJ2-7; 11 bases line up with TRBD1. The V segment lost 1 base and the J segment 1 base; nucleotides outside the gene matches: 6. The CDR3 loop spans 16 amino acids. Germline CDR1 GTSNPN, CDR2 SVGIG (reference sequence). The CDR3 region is CAWSGDGTGGSYEQYF. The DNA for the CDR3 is TGTGCCTGGAGTGGTGATGGGACAGGGGGTTCCTACGAGCAGTACTTC.

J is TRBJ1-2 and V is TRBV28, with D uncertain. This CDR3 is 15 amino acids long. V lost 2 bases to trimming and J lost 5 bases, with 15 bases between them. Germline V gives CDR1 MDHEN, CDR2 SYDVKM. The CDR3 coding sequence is TGTGCCAGCAGTTTAGTGCGGCAGGCAATTTATGGCTACACCTTC. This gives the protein CASSLVRQAIYGYTF.

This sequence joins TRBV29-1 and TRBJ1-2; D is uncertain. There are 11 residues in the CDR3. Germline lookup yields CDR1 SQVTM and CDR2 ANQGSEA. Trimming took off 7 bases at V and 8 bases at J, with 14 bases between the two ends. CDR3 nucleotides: TGCAGCGGAGAAACAGAAGGCGGCTACACCTTC. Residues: CSGETEGGYTF.

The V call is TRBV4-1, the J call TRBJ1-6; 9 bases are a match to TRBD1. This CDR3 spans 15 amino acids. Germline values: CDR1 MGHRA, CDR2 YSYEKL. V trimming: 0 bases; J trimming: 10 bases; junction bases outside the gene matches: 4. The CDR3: CASSQEGTGQSPLHF. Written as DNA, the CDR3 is TGCGCCAGCAGCCAAGAGGGGACAGGGCAATCACCCCTCCACTTT.

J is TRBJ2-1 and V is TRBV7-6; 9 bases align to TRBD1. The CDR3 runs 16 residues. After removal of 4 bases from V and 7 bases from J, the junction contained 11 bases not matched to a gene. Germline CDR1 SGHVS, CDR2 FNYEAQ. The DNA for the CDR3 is TGTGCCAGCAGCTCCGGGACAGGGTTCTCTTTTAATGAGCAGTTCTTC. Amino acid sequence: CASSSGTGFSFNEQFF.

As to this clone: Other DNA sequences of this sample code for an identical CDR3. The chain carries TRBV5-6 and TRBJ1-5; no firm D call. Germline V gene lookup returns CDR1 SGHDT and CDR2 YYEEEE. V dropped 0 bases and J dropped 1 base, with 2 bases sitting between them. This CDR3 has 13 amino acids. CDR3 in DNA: TGTGCCAGCAGCTTGGGCAGCAATCAGCCCCAGCATTTT. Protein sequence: CASSLGSNQPQHF. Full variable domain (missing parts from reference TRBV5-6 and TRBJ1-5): DAGVTQSPTHLIKTRGQQVTLRCSPKSGHDTVSWYQQALGQGPQFIFQYYEEEERQRGNFPDRFSGHQFPNYSSELNVNALLLGDSALYLCASSLGSNQPQHFGDGTRLSIL.

CDR3 sequence reads: CASRGGQGTNSPLHF. The CDR3 region has the DNA TGTGCCAGCAGAGGAGGACAGGGGACTAATTCACCCCTCCACTTT. This chain links TRBV2 with TRBJ1-6; 9 positions match TRBD1. This CDR3 is built from 15 residues. The V and J ends lost 6 bases and 6 bases, in that order; junction bases with no gene match: 6. Germline V gene lookup returns CDR1 SNHLY and CDR2 FYNNEI.

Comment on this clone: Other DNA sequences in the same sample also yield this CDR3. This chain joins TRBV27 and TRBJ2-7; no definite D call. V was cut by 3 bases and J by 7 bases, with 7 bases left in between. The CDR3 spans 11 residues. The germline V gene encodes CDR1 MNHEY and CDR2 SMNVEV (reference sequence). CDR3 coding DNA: TGTGCCAGCAGTTTCGGTGGGGAGCAGTACTTC. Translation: CASSFGGEQYF.

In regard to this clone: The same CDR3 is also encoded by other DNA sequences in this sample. The CDR3 sequence: CASSQVGSQETQYF. In DNA, the CDR3 is TGCGCCAGCAGCCAAGTTGGCAGTCAAGAGACCCAGTACTTC. The V gene is TRBV4-1, the J gene TRBJ2-5; D is undetermined. Germline V gene sequence: CDR1 MGHRA, CDR2 YSYEKL. V was shortened by 1 base and J by 2 bases, with 8 bases between the two germline ends. The CDR3 contains 14 residues.

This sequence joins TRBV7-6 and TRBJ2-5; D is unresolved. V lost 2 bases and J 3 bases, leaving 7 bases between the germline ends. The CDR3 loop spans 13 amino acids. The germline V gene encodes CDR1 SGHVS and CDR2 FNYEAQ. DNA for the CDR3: TGTGCCAGCAGCTTAAACTGGGAAGAGACCCAGTACTTC. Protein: CASSLNWEETQYF.

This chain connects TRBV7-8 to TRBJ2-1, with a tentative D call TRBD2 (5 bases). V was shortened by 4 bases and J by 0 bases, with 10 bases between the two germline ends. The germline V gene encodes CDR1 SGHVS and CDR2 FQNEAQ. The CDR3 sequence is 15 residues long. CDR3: CASSSTTSSYNEQFF. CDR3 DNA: TGTGCCAGCAGCTCCACCACTAGCTCCTACAATGAGCAGTTCTTC.

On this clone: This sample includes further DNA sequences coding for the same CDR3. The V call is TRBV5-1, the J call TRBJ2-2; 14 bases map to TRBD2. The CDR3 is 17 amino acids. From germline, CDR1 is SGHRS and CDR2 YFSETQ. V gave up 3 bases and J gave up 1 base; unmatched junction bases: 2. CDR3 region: CASSSGLAGVNTGELFF. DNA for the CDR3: TGCGCCAGCAGCTCGGGACTAGCGGGAGTGAACACCGGGGAGCTGTTTTTT.

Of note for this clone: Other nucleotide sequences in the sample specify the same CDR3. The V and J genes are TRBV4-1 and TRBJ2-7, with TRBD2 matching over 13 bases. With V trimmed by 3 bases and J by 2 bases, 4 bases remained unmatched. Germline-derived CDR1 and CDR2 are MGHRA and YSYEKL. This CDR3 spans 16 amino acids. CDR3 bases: TGCGCCAGCAGCCAGGGGGGACTAGCGGGGACCTACGAGCAGTACTTC. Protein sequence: CASSQGGLAGTYEQYF.

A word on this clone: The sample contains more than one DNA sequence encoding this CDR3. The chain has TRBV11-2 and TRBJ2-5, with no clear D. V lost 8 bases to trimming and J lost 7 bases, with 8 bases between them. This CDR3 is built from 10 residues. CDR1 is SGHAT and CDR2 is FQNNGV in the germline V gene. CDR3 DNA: TGTGCCAGCTCAGGTGGGACCCAGTACTTC. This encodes CASSGGTQYF. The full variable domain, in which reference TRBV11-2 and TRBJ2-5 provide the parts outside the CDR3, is EAGVAQSPRYKIIEKRQSVAFWCNPISGHATLYWYQQILGQGPKLLIQFQNNGVVDDSQLPKDRFSAERLKGVDSTLKIQPAKLEDSAVYLCASSGGTQYFGPGTRLLVL.

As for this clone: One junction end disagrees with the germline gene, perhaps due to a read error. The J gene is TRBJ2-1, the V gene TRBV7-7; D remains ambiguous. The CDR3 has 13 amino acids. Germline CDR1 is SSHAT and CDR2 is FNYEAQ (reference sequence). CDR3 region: CASSIGPTNEQFF. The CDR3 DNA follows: TGTGCTAGCAGCATAGGACCCACCAATGAGCAGTTCTTC.

The CDR3 DNA is TGTGCCAGCAGCCTGACTAGGGGGTTCTACGAGCAGTACTTC. It specifies CASSLTRGFYEQYF. The rearrangement links TRBV16 to TRBJ2-7; D possibly matches TRBD1 or TRBD2 (6 bases each). CDR3 size: 14 residues. Germline CDR1 and CDR2: KGHSY and FQNENV. V lost 4 bases to trimming and J lost 3 bases, with 13 bases between them.